These T cell receptor beta chains were read from a single sample in a study of blood T cell repertoires in COVID-19. Sequenced by immunoSEQ multiplex PCR; TCRdb stores in-frame clones only, minus some. This sample has 160,000 or so clones, with around nine tenths found just once. The sample was peripheral blood. The receptors stem from a woman between 65 and 79 years old with COVID-19, enrolled during active disease. CDR3s include the opening cysteine and the closing phenylalanine or tryptophan. D genes are given only for firm matches. Clone sizes are given selectively: once, few, many, or a class where the clone is expanded.

TRBJ2-5 | TRBV10-2 | 14 | - | - | CASSDWASLQTQYF | TGCGCCAGCAGTGATTGGGCTAGCCTCCAGACCCAGTACTTC
TRBJ2-5 | TRBV5-1 | 14 | TRBD2 | - | CASSLGSSGETQYF | TGCGCCAGCAGCTTGGGCTCTAGCGGGGAGACCCAGTACTTC
TRBJ1-5 | TRBV7-9 | 13 | - | - | CASSLGGGWPQHF | TGTGCCAGCAGCTTGGGGGGGGGATGGCCCCAGCATTTT
TRBJ2-5 | TRBV5-1 | 13 | TRBD2 | - | CASSLREEETQYF | TGCGCCAGCAGCTTGCGGGAGGAAGAGACCCAGTACTTC
TRBJ1-4 | TRBV5-6 | 12 | TRBD1 | once | CASSRGTGKLFF | TGTGCCAGCAGCAGGGGGACAGGGAAACTGTTTTTT
TRBJ1-5 | TRBV7-8 | 13 | - | - | CASSPTIDWPQHF | TGTGCCAGCAGTCCTACTATTGACTGGCCCCAGCATTTT
TRBJ1-2 | TRBV12-3/TRBV12-4 | 13 | TRBD1 | - | CASSPGTGDGYTF | TGTGCCAGCAGCCCCGGGACAGGGGATGGCTACACCTTC
TRBJ1-3 | TRBV28 | 13 | - | - | CASRDTSGNTIYF | TGTGCCAGCAGGGACACCTCTGGAAACACCATATATTTT
TRBJ2-7 | TRBV10-3 | 12 | - | few | CAIRGLADEQYF | TGTGCCATCAGGGGACTCGCTGACGAGCAGTACTTC
TRBJ2-3 | TRBV28 | 17 | - | once | CASSSLFGGQRTDTQYF | TGTGCCAGCAGTTCCCTCTTCGGGGGGCAACGCACAGATACGCAGTATTTT
TRBJ2-7 | TRBV2 | 13 | - | - | CASTRTPTYEQYF | TGTGCCAGCACCAGGACACCAACCTACGAGCAGTACTTC
TRBJ1-1 | TRBV28 | 14 | TRBD1 | - | CASSEGQRNTEAFF | TGTGCCAGCAGTGAGGGACAGAGGAACACTGAAGCTTTCTTT
TRBJ2-3 | TRBV9 | 14 | TRBD1 | - | CASSPRTGADTQYF | TGTGCCAGCAGCCCCCGGACAGGGGCAGATACGCAGTATTTT
TRBJ1-5 | TRBV12-3/TRBV12-4 | 13 | - | - | CASSRGANQPQHF | TGTGCCAGCAGCAGGGGCGCCAATCAGCCCCAGCATTTT
TRBJ2-5 | TRBV6-5 | 13 | TRBD2 | once | CASSYDGGETQYF | TGTGCCAGCAGTTACGACGGGGGGGAGACCCAGTACTTC
TRBJ2-3 | TRBV6-1 | 17 | - | - | CASSEALWEPGTDTQYF | TGTGCCAGCAGTGAAGCGCTATGGGAGCCCGGCACAGATACGCAGTATTTT
TRBJ2-7 | TRBV3-1/TRBV3-2 | 16 | - | - | CASSPLEGQVVGEQYF | TGTGCCAGCAGCCCCCTAGAGGGTCAGGTGGTGGGCGAGCAGTACTTC
TRBJ1-1 | TRBV5-1 | 14 | - | - | CASSLQARNTEAFF | TGCGCCAGCAGCTTACAGGCCAGGAACACTGAAGCTTTCTTT